This TCR beta chain was captured by sequencing in a study of T-cell reconstitution after alpha-beta-depleted transplantation in children (dated by TCRdb to the mid-2010s). Broadly, across the study: T-cell immune reconstitution after TCRalphabeta/CD19-depleted allogeneic hematopoietic cell transplantation in children was quantitatively tracked in the study by means of TCR repertoire profiling. Points the paper makes about the study in general: In some patients, the high TCRbeta diversity seen at day 60 was put down to recipient T cells and intrathymic progenitors that had survived conditioning. The frequencies of hyperexpanded clones fell over the following months, and after one year, T-cell counts and TCRbeta diversity were mostly attributed to newly produced T cells. The apparently early recovery of alphabetaT-cell counts about two months after transplant reportedly depended on only several hundred rapidly expanded clones that came from non-depleted graft cells.

Explained via the paper, the treatment or condition label denotes: allogeneic hematopoietic cell transplantation with graft depleted of TCRalphabeta T cells and CD19 B cells. The children who served as transplant recipients had been given grafts of TCRalphabeta/CD19-depleted allogeneic hematopoietic cells. The table lists this clonotype with a few counts. It lacks a known antigen. No much larger clone is present one base from it, and per-base qualities are unavailable. Library generation was performed with PCR. Reads for this sample came from an Illumina HiSeq 2500. To normalize quantification of the TCRbeta repertoire, the TCR libraries were built with molecular barcoding that relied on unique molecular identifiers. The raw public reads went through TCRdb reprocessing: fastp at Q25, MiXCR clone calling, in-frame beta chains kept. Identical CDR3 protein sequences are pooled into one entry, listed with their most common genes and DNA. In all, the sample holds some 840,000 distinct CDR3 sequences, and roughly 15% of those were seen once. The ten largest clones add up to about 5% of the sample.

This clonotype originated in a male patient between 5 and 17 years old who had a stem cell transplant for acute lymphoblastic leukemia, so the T cells may come from the graft donor. The material was PBMCs, mostly from graft donor cells, obtained 360 days after TCRalphabeta/CD19-depleted stem cell transplant.

The nucleotide sequence reads as follows: TGTGCCAGTAGTTCCGGGACGGATAGCAATCAGCCCCAGCATTTT. Translated, it gives CASSSGTDSNQPQHF. The sequence links TRBV19 to TRBJ1-5; TRBD1 might be the D gene, on 5 matching bases. V gives up 5 bases and J gives up 0 bases, and the segment between their germline ends measures 11 bases. The CDR3 numbers 15 residues from cysteine through phenylalanine. The retained sequence is limited to the CDR3, 45 bases, with the frame set at the first base. Per the germline V gene (reference sequence), LNHDA is the CDR1 and SQIVND is the CDR2.